A single sample is the source of the 2 T cell receptor beta chains below, sequenced in a study of OX40 agonist ivuxolimab in advanced cancers. Libraries were constructed by the immunoSEQ multiplex PCR assay. The source is immuneACCESS, and TCRdb retained only in-frame sequences with V and J called. Part of the clones is not carried over; for the studies checked, unresolved V genes explain less than half of this, and the remainder is unexplained. For this sample there are around 19,000 clones; around 70% appear just once. Of the sample, roughly a quarter falls within the top ten clones. The material sequenced was CD4+ or CD8+ T cells sorted from blood, taken in a trial of the OX40 agonist ivuxolimab. These receptors were collected from an adult with an advanced solid tumor such as melanoma, head and neck, liver or kidney cancer.

This clone was seen a few times. This chain uses TRBV7-9 with TRBJ2-3; D assignment may be TRBD1 or TRBD2 (5 bases each). Germline V gene data show CDR1 as SEHNR and CDR2 as FQNEAQ (reference sequence). The CDR3 has 16 residues. V gave up 2 bases and J gave up 0 bases, with 12 bases separating them. The CDR3 nucleotides are TGTGCCAGCAGCTTATTGAGGGGAGCTAGCACAGATACGCAGTATTTT. Amino acid sequence: CASSLLRGASTDTQYF.

This clone was seen once. J is TRBJ2-3 and V is TRBV28; D ambiguous. The CDR3 covers 15 residues. CDR1 and CDR2 (germline): MDHEN, SYDVKM. Trimming cost V 4 bases and J 0 bases, with 11 bases left between them. CDR3 in amino acids: CASSSNSPSTDTQYF. CDR3 bases: TGTGCCAGCAGTTCGAATTCTCCCAGCACAGATACGCAGTATTTT.